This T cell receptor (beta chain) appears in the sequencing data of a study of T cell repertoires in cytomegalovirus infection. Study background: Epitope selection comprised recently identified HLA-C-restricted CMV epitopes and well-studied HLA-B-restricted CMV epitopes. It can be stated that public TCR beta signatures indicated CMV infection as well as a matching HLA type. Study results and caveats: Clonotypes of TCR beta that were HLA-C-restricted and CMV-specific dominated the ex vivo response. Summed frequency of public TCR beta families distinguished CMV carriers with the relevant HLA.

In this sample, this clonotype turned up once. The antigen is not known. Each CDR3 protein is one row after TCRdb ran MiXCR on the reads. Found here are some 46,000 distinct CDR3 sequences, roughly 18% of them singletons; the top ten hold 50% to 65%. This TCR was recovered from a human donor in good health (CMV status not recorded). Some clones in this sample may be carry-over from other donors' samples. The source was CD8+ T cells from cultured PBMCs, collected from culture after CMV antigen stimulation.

This CDR3 reads CASSLTLALSYNEQFF. DNA for the CDR3: TGTGCCAGCAGCCTCACACTAGCGCTATCCTACAATGAGCAGTTCTTC. The gene calls are TRBV6-5 and TRBJ2-1; TRBD2 matches 7 bases. Germline CDR1 and CDR2: MNHEY and SVGAGI. J gave up 1 base and V 6 bases, and 9 bases lay outside the gene matches. The CDR3 runs to 16 residues.